This T cell receptor beta chain came from a study of regulatory T cells in long-lasting Graves disease. Study-wide results and limits: Less diverse TCR repertoires were seen in persistent Graves' patients than in newly diagnosed ones.

In its sample, this clonotype was seen a few times. As yet, its antigen is unknown. Time point denoted: persistent/refractory GD, antithyroid drugs over 5 years with positive TRAb. Extracted PBMC RNA gave rise to the TCR library. Libraries of TCR beta came from iRepertoire HTBI primers plus Arm-PCR of CDR3 regions. In the authors' methods: Across all samples, about 59 TRBV segments and about 13 TRBJ segments were identified. TCRdb redid the calling of the multiplex PCR reads with MiXCR, one entry per CDR3 protein. The V and J calls here are based on TCRdb, not the publication. The sample contains 400,000 or so distinct CDR3 sequences, less than 25% of which appear only once. This CDR3 contains 13 residues. Germline values: CDR1 DFQATT, CDR2 SNEGSKA (reference sequence). Trimming pared 3 bases from V and 11 bases from J, leaving 14 bases between.

This clonotype originated in a female donor with Graves disease. The sample here was peripheral blood mononuclear cells (PBMCs), taken when the disease was refractory, from a patient treated with antithyroid drugs. V and J are TRBV20-1 and TRBJ2-6; tentatively, D is TRBD1 or TRBD2 (5 bases each). CDR3 residues: CSASPPGTDVLTF. DNA of the CDR3: TGCAGTGCTAGCCCCCCAGGGACGGACGTCCTGACTTTC.